Following are 12 T cell receptor beta chains from one sample sequenced in a study of T-cell memory formation after mild COVID-19. MiXCR, applied by TCRdb to the 5' RACE reads, yields one record per CDR3 protein. This sample yields around 80,000 distinct CDR3 sequences, of which 11% to 15% are seen a single time; 25% to 35% belongs to the top ten. The source material was PBMCs or a T cell subset sorted from them (not recorded which). The receptors come from an adult woman who had mild COVID-19 (a few samples of this study predate the infection). Cell type and time point are not known.

At least ten counts were recorded for this clonotype. V usage is TRBV20-1 and J usage is TRBJ2-1, with 11 bases matching TRBD2. Losses at the gene ends were 0 bases for V and 2 bases for J; bases not matched to a gene: 12. The CDR3 consists of 19 residues. Germline V gene lookup returns CDR1 DFQATT and CDR2 SNEGSKA (reference sequence). Here the CDR3 DNA reads TGCAGTGCTAGAGATCGGGGGACTAGCGGCAGCCCAACCTACAATGAGCAGTTCTTC. Amino acids: CSARDRGTSGSPTYNEQFF.

CDR3 protein: CASSYRDSHQPQHF. DNA of the CDR3: TGTGCCAGCAGCTACCGGGACAGTCATCAGCCCCAGCATTTT. The chain couples TRBV6-6 to TRBJ1-5; the match to TRBD1 covers 7 bases. Germline V gives CDR1 MNHNY, CDR2 SVGAGI (reference sequence). Trimming cost V 6 bases and J 5 bases; bases outside gene matches: 7. This CDR3 region has 14 residues.

This chain connects TRBV24-1 to TRBJ2-2; 8 positions match TRBD2. The CDR3 contains 13 residues. V dropped 10 bases and J dropped 2; count of bases not matched to a gene: 2. CDR1 is KGHDR, CDR2 SFDVKD, per germline. DNA of the CDR3: TGTGCCACGGGACTAGTTAACACCGGGGAGCTGTTTTTT. Its protein product is CATGLVNTGELFF.

A few counts support this clonotype. This chain joins TRBV7-6 and TRBJ2-5, with 8 bases that match TRBD1. Per the germline V gene, CDR1 is SGHVS and CDR2 is FNYEAQ. The CDR3 spans 18 residues. Trimming at V came to 4 bases and at J to 2 bases, leaving 15 bases not matched to a gene. CDR3: CASSYTLRQGQSQETQYF. The CDR3 DNA is TGTGCCAGCAGCTACACTCTGCGACAGGGGCAAAGTCAAGAGACCCAGTACTTC.

This chain connects TRBV12-3 or TRBV12-4 to TRBJ2-1; 7 bases map to TRBD2. Germline trimming cut 8 bases from V and 0 bases from J; bases unmatched to any gene: 4. The CDR3 sequence is 14 residues long. CDR3 in amino acids: CASAGGSSYNEQFF. CDR3 nucleotide sequence: TGTGCCAGCGCCGGGGGGAGCTCCTACAATGAGCAGTTCTTC.

The genes are TRBV30 and TRBJ2-3; no clear D. The V end lost 4 bases, the J end lost 3 bases, and 14 bases lay between the germline ends. CDR1 GTSNPN and CDR2 SVGIG come from the germline V gene (reference sequence). The CDR3 loop spans 14 amino acids. CDR3 in DNA: TGTGCCTGGACACGAGGAGTGGGTACAGATACGCAGTATTTT. Residues: CAWTRGVGTDTQYF.

This sequence joins TRBV6-5 and TRBJ1-5, with 9 bases identical to TRBD1. The junction had 5 bases not matched to a gene; V was cut back by 5 bases and J by 6 bases. The V gene's germline CDR1 is MNHEY and CDR2 SVGAGI. The CDR3 has 14 residues. CDR3 in amino acids: CASSIKQGAQPQHF. DNA for the CDR3: TGTGCCAGCAGTATAAAACAGGGGGCTCAGCCCCAGCATTTT.

This clonotype has a handful of counts. This sequence joins TRBV12-3 or TRBV12-4 and TRBJ2-1, with no clear D. The ends were cut back, 4 bases at V and 4 bases at J, with 8 bases in the middle. There are 13 residues in the CDR3. The CDR3 DNA is TGTGCCAGCAGTTCCGGAGCGTACAATGAGCAGTTCTTC. This codes for CASSSGAYNEQFF.

This clonotype showed up just a few times. CDR3 DNA sequence: TGTGCCAGCAGCTTGGAGAGACTAGCGGGGTACAATGAGCAGTTCTTC. It encodes CASSLERLAGYNEQFF. The chain uses TRBV7-2 and TRBJ2-1, with 11 positions matching TRBD2. V was clipped by 3 bases and J by 4 bases; unmatched bases: 5. The CDR3 has 16 amino acids. Germline V gene data show CDR1 as SGHTA and CDR2 as FQGNSA.

The chain recombines TRBV11-2 with TRBJ2-7; 7 bases agree with TRBD1. The CDR3 sequence is 17 residues long. Looked up from germline, CDR1 is SGHAT and CDR2 is FQNNGV. The J segment lost 1 base and the V segment lost 3 bases, leaving 12 bases of the junction unmatched. CDR3 residues: CASSFPKTGESSYEQYF. The CDR3 DNA sequence: TGTGCCAGCAGCTTTCCTAAAACAGGGGAGTCTTCCTACGAGCAGTACTTC.

This clonotype was detected a few times. The chain carries TRBV30 and TRBJ2-1; D is uncertain. Germline CDR1 GTSNPN, CDR2 SVGIG (reference sequence). This CDR3 has 13 amino acids. V lost 3 bases, J lost 8 bases, and 14 bases lay in between. In DNA, the CDR3 is TGTGCCTGGAGACCGATCCCCGCGGATGAGCAGTTCTTC. This translates into CAWRPIPADEQFF.

The chain joins TRBV7-8 to TRBJ2-3, with TRBD2 matching over 9 bases. Germline V gene sequence: CDR1 SGHVS, CDR2 FQNEAQ. The CDR3 runs 16 residues. With 5 bases clipped from V and 7 bases from J, the junction kept 13 bases outside the gene matches. CDR3 DNA sequence: TGTGCCAGCAGCGTGGGTAGCGGGGGAAGTAGTTATACGCAGTATTTT. This sequence encodes CASSVGSGGSSYTQYF.